This T cell receptor beta chain was obtained from a study of read filtering for tumor transcriptome and immune sequencing. As for the study in general: Mean patient age was approximately 71 years, range about 47 to 85; around 17 male, 11 to 15 female. TCR-mapped reads were about 3.5 to 11 million with IR-seq versus about 85 to 1,300 with RNA-seq.

Study results and limitations: Even smaller IR-seq throughput identified most shared clonotypes.

CDR1 and CDR2 from the germline V gene are LNHDA and SQIVND (reference sequence). Trimming took 6 bases from V and 0 from J, leaving 8 bases between them. CDR3 length equals 14 residues. At the time of active disease, bone marrow was collected from every patient. This clonotype was found many times. Its antigen remains unknown. This library used roughly 400 ng RNA and molecular barcoded adaptors spanning alpha/delta and beta/gamma chains. TCRdb fed the reads into MiXCR, producing one record per CDR3 protein. This table has over 45,000 distinct CDR3 sequences, more than 10% appearing once. The rearrangement links TRBV19 to TRBJ1-4; D not resolved. Sequenced: a population of CD138-negative cells sorted from bone marrow. This clonotype was sampled from a donor older than 35 with multiple myeloma. CDR3 amino acids: CASRPTATNEKLFF. In nucleotides, the CDR3 is TGTGCCAGTAGACCCACGGCAACTAATGAAAAACTGTTTTTT.